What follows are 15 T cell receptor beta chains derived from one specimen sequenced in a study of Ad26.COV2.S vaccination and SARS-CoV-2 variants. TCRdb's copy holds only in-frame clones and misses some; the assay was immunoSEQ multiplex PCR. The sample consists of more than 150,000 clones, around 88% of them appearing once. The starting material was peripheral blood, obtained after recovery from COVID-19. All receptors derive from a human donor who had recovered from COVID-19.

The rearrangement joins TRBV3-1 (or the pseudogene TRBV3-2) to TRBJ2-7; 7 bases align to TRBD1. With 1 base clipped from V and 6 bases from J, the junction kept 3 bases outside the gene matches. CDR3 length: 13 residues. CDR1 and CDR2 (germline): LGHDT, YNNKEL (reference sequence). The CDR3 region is CASSQGAGGEQYF. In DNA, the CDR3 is TGTGCCAGCAGCCAAGGGGCAGGGGGCGAGCAGTACTTC.

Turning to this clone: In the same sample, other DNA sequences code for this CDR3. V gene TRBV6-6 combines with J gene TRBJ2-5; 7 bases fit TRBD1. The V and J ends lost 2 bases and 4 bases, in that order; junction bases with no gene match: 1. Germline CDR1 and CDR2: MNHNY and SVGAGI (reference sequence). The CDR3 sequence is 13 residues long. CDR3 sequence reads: CASSYRGRETQYF. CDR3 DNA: TGTGCCAGCAGTTACAGGGGGCGAGAGACCCAGTACTTC.

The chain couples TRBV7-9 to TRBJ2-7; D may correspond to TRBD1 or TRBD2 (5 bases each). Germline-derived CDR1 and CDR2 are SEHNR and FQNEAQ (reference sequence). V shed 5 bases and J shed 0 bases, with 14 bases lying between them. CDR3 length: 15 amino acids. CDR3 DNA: TGTGCCAGCAGCCCGGGACCCGAAAGCTCCTACGAGCAGTACTTC. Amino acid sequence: CASSPGPESSYEQYF.

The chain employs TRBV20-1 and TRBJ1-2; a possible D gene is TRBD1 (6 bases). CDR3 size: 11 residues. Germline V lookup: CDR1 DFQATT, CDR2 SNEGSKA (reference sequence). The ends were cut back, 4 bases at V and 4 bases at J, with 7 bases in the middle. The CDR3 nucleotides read TGCAGTGCTAACAGGGTCTATGGCTACACCTTC. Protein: CSANRVYGYTF.

CDR3 loop: CASSQSIRTGRYNEQFF. CDR3 DNA: TGTGCCAGCAGCCAGTCCATCAGGACAGGGAGATACAATGAGCAGTTCTTC. The chain is built from TRBV14 and TRBJ2-1; TRBD1 agrees at 8 bases. The CDR3 has 17 residues. J gave up 4 bases and V 3 bases, and 11 bases lay outside the gene matches. The germline V gene encodes CDR1 SGHDN and CDR2 FVKESK.

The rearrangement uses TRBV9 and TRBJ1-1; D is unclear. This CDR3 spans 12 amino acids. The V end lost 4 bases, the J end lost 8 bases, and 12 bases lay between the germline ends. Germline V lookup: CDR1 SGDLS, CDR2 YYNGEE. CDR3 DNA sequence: TGTGCCAGCAGCCCTCCTGGTTCCGAAGCTTTCTTT. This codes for CASSPPGSEAFF.

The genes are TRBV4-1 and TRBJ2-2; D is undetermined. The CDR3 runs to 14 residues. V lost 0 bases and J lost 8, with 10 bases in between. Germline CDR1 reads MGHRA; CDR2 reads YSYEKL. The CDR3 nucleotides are TGCGCCAGCAGCCAAGATCCGGAGCTGGGGGAGCTGTTTTTT. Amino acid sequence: CASSQDPELGELFF.

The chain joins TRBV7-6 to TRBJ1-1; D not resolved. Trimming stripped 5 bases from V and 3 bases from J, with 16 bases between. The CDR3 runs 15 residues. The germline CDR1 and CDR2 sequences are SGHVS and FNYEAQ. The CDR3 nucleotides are TGTGCCAGCAGCCCAAGACCACCCCGGGACACTGAAGCTTTCTTT. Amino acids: CASSPRPPRDTEAFF.

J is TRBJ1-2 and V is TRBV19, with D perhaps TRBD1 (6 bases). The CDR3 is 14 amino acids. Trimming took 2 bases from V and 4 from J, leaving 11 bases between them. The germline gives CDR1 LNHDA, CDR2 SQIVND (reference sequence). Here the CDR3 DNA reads TGTGCCAGTAGTATAATCAAGGGGGTCTATGGCTACACCTTC. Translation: CASSIIKGVYGYTF. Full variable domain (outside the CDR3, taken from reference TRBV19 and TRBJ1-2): DGGITQSPKYLFRKEGQNVTLSCEQNLNHDAMYWYRQDPGQGLRLIYYSQIVNDFQKGDIAEGYSVSREKKESFPLTVTSAQKNPTAFYLCASSIIKGVYGYTFGSGTRLTVV.

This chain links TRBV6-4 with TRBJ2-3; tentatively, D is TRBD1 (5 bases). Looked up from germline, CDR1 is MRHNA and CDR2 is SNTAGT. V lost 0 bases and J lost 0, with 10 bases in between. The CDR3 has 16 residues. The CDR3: CASSDSTAASTDTQYF. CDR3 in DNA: TGTGCCAGCAGTGACTCGACAGCCGCTAGCACAGATACGCAGTATTTT.

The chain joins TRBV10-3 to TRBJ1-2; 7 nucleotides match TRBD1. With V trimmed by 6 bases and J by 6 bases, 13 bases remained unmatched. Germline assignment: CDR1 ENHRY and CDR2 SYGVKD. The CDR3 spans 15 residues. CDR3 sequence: CAIRETGIGADGYTF. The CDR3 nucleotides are TGTGCCATCAGGGAGACAGGGATCGGGGCGGATGGCTACACCTTC.

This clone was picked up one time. In DNA form, the CDR3 reads TGTGCCAGCAGCTTGCAGACACGCGGGAGCTATGGCTACACCTTC. Encoded protein: CASSLQTRGSYGYTF. The chain has TRBV5-5 and TRBJ1-2; no firm D call. Germline V gene data show CDR1 as SGHKS and CDR2 as YYEKEE (reference sequence). The CDR3 covers 15 residues. V was pared by 1 base and J by 4 bases, with 14 bases between.

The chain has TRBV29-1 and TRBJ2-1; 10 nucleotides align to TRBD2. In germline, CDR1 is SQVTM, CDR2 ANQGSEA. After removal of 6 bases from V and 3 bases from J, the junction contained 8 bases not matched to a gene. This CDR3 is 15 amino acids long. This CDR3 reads CSVIISGGFYNEQFF. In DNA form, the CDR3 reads TGCAGCGTGATTATTAGCGGGGGGTTCTACAATGAGCAGTTCTTC.

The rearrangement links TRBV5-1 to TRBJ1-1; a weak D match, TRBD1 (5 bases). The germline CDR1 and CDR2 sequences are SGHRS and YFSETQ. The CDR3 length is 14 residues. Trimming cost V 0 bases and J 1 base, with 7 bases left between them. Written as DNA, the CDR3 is TGCGCCAGCAGCTTGGATGGGGGGAACACTGAAGCTTTCTTT. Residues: CASSLDGGNTEAFF.

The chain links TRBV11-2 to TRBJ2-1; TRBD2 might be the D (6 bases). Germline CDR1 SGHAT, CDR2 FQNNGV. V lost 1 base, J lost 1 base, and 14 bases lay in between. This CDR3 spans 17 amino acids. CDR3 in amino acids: CASSLGSRGLSYNEQFF. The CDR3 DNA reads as TGTGCCAGCAGCTTAGGCTCCCGGGGGTTGTCCTACAATGAGCAGTTCTTC.